These 3 T cell receptor beta chains were sequenced from one sample in a study of T cell changes during pregnancy in multiple sclerosis (dated 2019 in TCRdb). The protocol used for the library was the immunoSEQ multiplex PCR assay. Imported from immuneACCESS, the table was reduced by TCRdb to in-frame sequences with V and J called. These copies leave out some clones; in studies compared against another copy, an unresolved V gene accounts for under half, and the cause of the remainder is not known. Within this sample are around 70,000 clones, with around 90% of them counted one time only. Over 3.5% of the sample rests with the top ten. The sample was peripheral blood, taken after pregnancy. The source is a female donor in good health, enrolled as a control in a pregnancy study.

V gene TRBV29-1 combines with J gene TRBJ2-3; TRBD2 is a possible D gene (6 bases). This CDR3 has 13 residues. V was shortened by 6 bases and J by 7 bases, with 17 bases between the two germline ends. Per germline, CDR1 SQVTM and CDR2 ANQGSEA. The CDR3 nucleotides read TGCAGCGTGCCAGGGACTGGAATTCATACGCAGTATTTT. Translated: CSVPGTGIHTQYF.

The J gene is TRBJ2-4, the V gene TRBV19; 10 bases agree with TRBD2. The germline gives CDR1 LNHDA, CDR2 SQIVND (reference sequence). The V and J ends lost 3 bases and 7 bases, in that order; junction bases with no gene match: 15. The CDR3 has 18 amino acids. The CDR3 reads CASSIGGWASGRDNIQYF. DNA of the CDR3: TGTGCCAGTAGTATCGGGGGCTGGGCTAGCGGGAGAGATAACATTCAGTACTTC.

CDR3 protein: CASYSGTPFMNTEAFF. CDR3 nucleotide sequence: TGCGCCAGCTACTCCGGGACACCCTTTATGAACACTGAAGCTTTCTTT. The V call is TRBV5-1, the J call TRBJ1-1; tentative D call: TRBD1 (6 bases). The CDR3 extends over 16 amino acids. V lost 7 bases and J lost 0, with 19 bases in between. Germline CDR1 is SGHRS and CDR2 is YFSETQ. The full variable domain, with the rest looked up from reference TRBV5-1 and TRBJ1-1, is KAGVTQTPRYLIKTRGQQVTLSCSPISGHRSVSWYQQTPGQGLQFLFEYFSETQRNKGNFPGRFSGRQFSNSRSEMNVSTLELGDSALYLCASYSGTPFMNTEAFFGQGTRLTVV.